This is a list of T cell receptor beta chains from one sample in a study of radiation and T cells in renal cell carcinoma. Measured with immunoSEQ multiplex PCR; TCRdb has only the in-frame clones, and not every one. Of about 120,000 clones in the sample, around 85% were seen once. Specimen: blood, collected from a patient whose treatment included radiotherapy and nephrectomy. The receptors shown here come from a man aged 45 to 65 with renal cell carcinoma. CDR3s include the opening cysteine and the closing phenylalanine or tryptophan. Each record gives: clone size, D gene, CDR3 length, J gene, V gene, CDR3 DNA, CDR3 protein. D genes are given only for firm matches. Size is stated for part of the rows, as once, few or many counts, or as a class when the clone is expanded.

abundance: NA; d_gene: NA; len: 13; j_gene: TRBJ2-7; v_gene: TRBV2; CDR3nt: TGTGCCAGCAGTGACACGGGGAACTACGAGCAGTACTTC; CDR3aa: CASSDTGNYEQYF
abundance: NA; d_gene: TRBD1; len: 17; j_gene: TRBJ1-2; v_gene: TRBV4-1; CDR3nt: TGCGCCAGCAGCCAAGATGCAGGGGACAGCTTTAACTATGGCTACACCTTC; CDR3aa: CASSQDAGDSFNYGYTF
abundance: once; d_gene: NA; len: 16; j_gene: TRBJ2-3; v_gene: TRBV9; CDR3nt: TGTGCCAGCAGTGGAGGGACTCGGACCCCGACAGATACGCAGTATTTT; CDR3aa: CASSGGTRTPTDTQYF
abundance: NA; d_gene: NA; len: 14; j_gene: TRBJ2-7; v_gene: TRBV5-4; CDR3nt: TGTGCCAGCACCCCCTTCCGTAAGCCCCACGAGCAGTACTTC; CDR3aa: CASTPFRKPHEQYF
abundance: NA; d_gene: NA; len: 13; j_gene: TRBJ2-7; v_gene: TRBV15; CDR3nt: TGTGCCACCAGCAGAGATCGCAACTACGAGCAGTACTTC; CDR3aa: CATSRDRNYEQYF
abundance: NA; d_gene: NA; len: 17; j_gene: TRBJ2-3; v_gene: TRBV11-2; CDR3nt: TGTGCCAGCAGCTTGGGGAGGGGGCTAGCCCGCACAGATACGCAGTATTTT; CDR3aa: CASSLGRGLARTDTQYF
abundance: NA; d_gene: TRBD1; len: 16; j_gene: TRBJ2-1; v_gene: TRBV6-5; CDR3nt: TGTGCCAGCAGTTACGTAGGGACAGGGGGTATTAATGAGCAGTTCTTC; CDR3aa: CASSYVGTGGINEQFF
abundance: NA; d_gene: NA; len: 10; j_gene: TRBJ1-1; v_gene: TRBV9; CDR3nt: TGTGCCAGCAGTTTAGGTGAAGCTTTCTTT; CDR3aa: CASSLGEAFF
abundance: NA; d_gene: NA; len: 12; j_gene: TRBJ2-2; v_gene: TRBV6-1; CDR3nt: TGTGCCAGCAGTGAAATGGGCGGGGAGCTGTTTTTT; CDR3aa: CASSEMGGELFF
abundance: NA; d_gene: NA; len: 14; j_gene: TRBJ1-1; v_gene: TRBV4-1; CDR3nt: TGCGCCAGCAGCCAAGATCGGGCGGGACAAGGAGCTTTCTTT; CDR3aa: CASSQDRAGQGAFF
abundance: NA; d_gene: NA; len: 14; j_gene: TRBJ1-2; v_gene: TRBV10-3; CDR3nt: TGTGCCATCAAAGTTTATGCGGACATAGGCGGCTACACCTTC; CDR3aa: CAIKVYADIGGYTF
abundance: few; d_gene: NA; len: 13; j_gene: TRBJ1-1; v_gene: TRBV11-2; CDR3nt: TGTGCCAGCAGCTTAGGGGGGGCGACTGAAGCTTTCTTT; CDR3aa: CASSLGGATEAFF